The 18 T cell receptor beta chains presented below share a single source sample, sequenced in a study of beta chain features in type 1 diabetes. Findings of the study overall: Moderate yet significant TCRB CDR3 shortening was seen in Type 1 diabetes patients in all four CD4+ subsets.

For these receptors, no antigen is known. Expressed TCRB transcripts were sequenced after all isolated RNA was converted to cDNA. The data were produced by immunoSEQ multiplex PCR, yet TCRdb's version contains in-frame clones alone and is incomplete. Here the sample spans 150,000 to 200,000 clones, over 55% being singletons. Sequenced material: naive CD4+ T cells from blood. These receptors originate from a man aged 30-40 years with type 1 diabetes.

The chain carries TRBV20-1 and TRBJ1-2; unclear D gene. Germline CDR1 DFQATT, CDR2 SNEGSKA (reference sequence). The CDR3 has 10 amino acids. The ends were cut back, 7 bases at V and 6 bases at J, with 9 bases in the middle. The CDR3 DNA follows: TGCAGTGGAGGTTCCGATGGCTACACCTTC. Protein sequence: CSGGSDGYTF.

The rearrangement joins TRBV6-5 to TRBJ1-6; a possible D gene is TRBD1 (5 bases). V was pared by 5 bases and J by 10 bases, with 12 bases between. The germline V gene encodes CDR1 MNHEY and CDR2 SVGAGI. CDR3 size: 13 residues. In DNA, the CDR3 is TGTGCCAGCAGTGGGGGGGAGCGATCACCCCTCCACTTT. This gives the protein CASSGGERSPLHF.

This chain links TRBV7-9 with TRBJ1-6; tentatively, D is TRBD1 (5 bases). This CDR3 region has 16 residues. CDR1 SEHNR and CDR2 FQNEAQ come from the germline V gene (reference sequence). Trimming shortened V by 5 bases and J by 12 bases, and 23 bases separated the two germline ends. CDR3 in DNA: TGTGCCAGCAGCGTTACTCAGTTCCAAGGGGTTCAACCCCTCCACTTT. Translated, it gives CASSVTQFQGVQPLHF.

This clone was seen a handful of times. The V and J genes are TRBV13 and TRBJ2-3, with 10 bases aligning to TRBD2. Trimming took 0 bases from V and 4 from J; bases not matched to a gene: 4. The CDR3 length is 16 residues. The germline CDR1 and CDR2 sequences are PRHDT and FYEKMQ (reference sequence). The CDR3 region is CASSLGPAGGPDTQYF. The CDR3 nucleotides read TGTGCCAGCAGCTTAGGCCCAGCGGGGGGGCCAGATACGCAGTATTTT. Based on the CDR3 plus reference TRBV13 and TRBJ2-3, the full variable domain is AAGVIQSPRHLIKEKRETATLKCYPIPRHDTVYWYQQGPGQDPQFLISFYEKMQSDKGSIPDRFSAQQFSDYHSELNMSSLELGDSALYFCASSLGPAGGPDTQYFGPGTRLTVL.

This clone was counted between two and nine times. V is TRBV13 and J is TRBJ1-1; TRBD1 matches 8 bases. V lost 5 bases to trimming and J lost 1 base; unmatched junction nucleotides: 12. This CDR3 is 17 amino acids long. Germline V gene lookup returns CDR1 PRHDT and CDR2 FYEKMQ (reference sequence). The CDR3 reads CASSTPSGQAKNTEAFF. CDR3 sequence (DNA): TGTGCCAGCAGCACACCCTCGGGACAGGCGAAGAACACTGAAGCTTTCTTT.

V and J are TRBV30 and TRBJ2-6; the D is unclear. This CDR3 contains 15 residues. The germline gives CDR1 GTSNPN, CDR2 SVGIG (reference sequence). V was cut by 2 bases and J by 0 bases, with 8 bases left in between. The CDR3 protein is CAWSRSYSGANVLTF. The CDR3 bases are TGTGCCTGGAGTCGATCCTACTCTGGGGCCAACGTCCTGACTTTC.

The V call is TRBV11-2, the J call TRBJ2-3, with 8 bases aligning to TRBD2. The V gene end was trimmed by 6 bases and the J gene end by 2 bases; junction bases not matched to a gene: 4. The CDR3 has 14 amino acids. Per germline, CDR1 SGHAT and CDR2 FQNNGV. This chain's CDR3 is CASRVGGVTDTQYF. CDR3 DNA sequence: TGTGCCAGCAGAGTCGGGGGGGTCACAGATACGCAGTATTTT.

The chain carries TRBV7-9 and TRBJ1-2; 9 nucleotides agree with TRBD1. The CDR3 has 14 residues. V lost 3 bases to trimming and J lost 2 bases; unmatched junction nucleotides: 1. The V gene's germline CDR1 is SEHNR and CDR2 FQNEAQ (reference sequence). Here the CDR3 reads CASSLGQGNYGYTF. The CDR3 DNA is TGTGCCAGCAGCTTGGGACAGGGAAACTATGGCTACACCTTC.

This CDR3 reads CSVWLMNTEAFF. CDR3 coding DNA: TGCAGCGTTTGGCTAATGAACACTGAAGCTTTCTTT. The genes are TRBV29-1 and TRBJ1-1, with D uncertain. Germline V gene data show CDR1 as SQVTM and CDR2 as ANQGSEA. The CDR3 has 12 residues. Trimming removed 5 bases from V and 0 bases from J, with 7 bases in between.

This clone has more than one count but fewer than ten. The chain couples TRBV23-1 to TRBJ2-1; 9 nucleotides align to TRBD1. TRBV23-1 is an ORF; its function is uncertain. Unmatched junction bases numbered 5, after V lost 7 bases and J lost 4 bases. The CDR3 totals 14 residues. CDR3 amino acids: CASTRDRAYNEQFF. The CDR3 DNA reads TGCGCCAGCACCCGGGACAGGGCTTACAATGAGCAGTTCTTC.

This clone has just one count. V is TRBV27 and J is TRBJ2-5; the D call may be TRBD1 or TRBD2 (5 bases each). Trimming stripped 5 bases from V and 5 bases from J, with 18 bases between. Germline V lookup: CDR1 MNHEY, CDR2 SMNVEV (reference sequence). This CDR3 has 15 amino acids. CDR3 sequence (DNA): TGTGCCAGCAGTCTTTTTGGGACGGGCGGGGAGACCCAGTACTTC. Translated, it gives CASSLFGTGGETQYF.

The rearrangement links TRBV5-1 to TRBJ2-1; D is ambiguous. CDR1 is SGHRS, CDR2 YFSETQ, per germline. The CDR3 covers 16 residues. Trimming took off 6 bases at V and 7 bases at J, with 23 bases between the two ends. The CDR3 sequence: CASMEQGISLLNEQFF. CDR3 in DNA: TGCGCCAGCATGGAGCAAGGCATTAGCCTCCTAAATGAGCAGTTCTTC.

The chain carries TRBV6-6 and TRBJ1-4; TRBD1 is a possible D gene (5 bases). The CDR3 contains 15 residues. Trimming left V 6 bases short and J 0 bases short, with 11 bases between. Germline-derived CDR1 and CDR2 are MNHNY and SVGAGI (reference sequence). CDR3 in DNA: TGTGCCAGCAGCAAGACAGTTACAACTAATGAAAAACTGTTTTTT. Translation: CASSKTVTTNEKLFF.

The gene calls are TRBV11-2 and TRBJ2-5, with D unresolved. Trimming cost V 2 bases and J 2 bases, with 3 bases left between them. The CDR3 spans 12 residues. Germline V gene data show CDR1 as SGHAT and CDR2 as FQNNGV. The CDR3 is CASSLQQETQYF. Here the CDR3 DNA reads TGTGCCAGCAGCTTACAGCAAGAGACCCAGTACTTC.

This chain uses TRBV11-3 with TRBJ2-1, with TRBD2 matching over 9 bases. Germline CDR1 is SGHNT and CDR2 is YENEEA. The J segment lost 4 bases and the V segment lost 5 bases, leaving 6 bases of the junction unmatched. This CDR3 is 15 amino acids long. CDR3 nucleotide sequence: TGTGCCAGCAGCCACTCAGCGGGGGGATACAATGAGCAGTTCTTC. It yields the protein CASSHSAGGYNEQFF.

The chain uses TRBV7-9 and TRBJ2-5; D is unclear. CDR1 is SEHNR, CDR2 FQNEAQ, per germline (reference sequence). There are 14 residues in the CDR3. V was clipped by 3 bases and J by 1 base, with 9 bases between them. The CDR3 loop reads CASSLYAGQETQYF. CDR3 nucleotides: TGTGCCAGCAGCTTGTATGCAGGCCAAGAGACCCAGTACTTC.

This clone was detected once. V usage is TRBV20-1 and J usage is TRBJ2-3, with 7 bases that match TRBD1. V was pared by 3 bases and J by 11 bases, with 5 bases of the junction left unmatched. Germline assignment: CDR1 DFQATT and CDR2 SNEGSKA (reference sequence). This CDR3 has 11 amino acids. The DNA of the CDR3 is TGCAGTGCTAGGCGGCAGGGGGAGCAGTATTTT. Translation: CSARRQGEQYF.

The rearrangement links TRBV2 to TRBJ2-5, with 8 bases fitting TRBD1. The CDR3 covers 15 residues. Germline values: CDR1 SNHLY, CDR2 FYNNEI. The J segment lost 1 base and the V segment lost 10 bases, leaving 11 bases of the junction unmatched. CDR3 sequence: CATDWGQGAQETQYF. The CDR3 DNA sequence: TGTGCCACCGATTGGGGGCAGGGGGCCCAAGAGACCCAGTACTTC.